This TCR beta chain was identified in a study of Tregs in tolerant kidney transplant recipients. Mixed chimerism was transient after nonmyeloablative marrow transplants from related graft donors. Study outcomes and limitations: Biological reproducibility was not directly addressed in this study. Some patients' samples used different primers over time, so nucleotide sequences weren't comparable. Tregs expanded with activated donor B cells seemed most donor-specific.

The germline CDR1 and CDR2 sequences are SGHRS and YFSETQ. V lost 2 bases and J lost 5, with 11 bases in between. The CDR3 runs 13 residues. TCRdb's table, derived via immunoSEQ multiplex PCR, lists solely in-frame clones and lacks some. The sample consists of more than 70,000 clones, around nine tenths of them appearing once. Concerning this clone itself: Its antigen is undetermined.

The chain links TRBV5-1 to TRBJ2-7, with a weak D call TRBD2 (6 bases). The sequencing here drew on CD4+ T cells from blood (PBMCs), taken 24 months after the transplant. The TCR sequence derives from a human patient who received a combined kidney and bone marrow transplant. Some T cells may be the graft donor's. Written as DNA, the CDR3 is TGCGCCAGCAGCTTATGGAGGGACCACGAGCAGTACTTC. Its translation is CASSLWRDHEQYF.